The rows below give T cell receptor beta chains drawn from one sample of a study of blood T cell repertoires in COVID-19. TCRdb keeps only in-frame clones here, not all; method: immunoSEQ multiplex PCR. The data hold 60,000 to 90,000 clones, with less than 75% observed a single time. Sequencing was done on a sample of peripheral blood. The receptor set was obtained from a man between 60 and 70 years old with acute or convalescent COVID-19. Each CDR3 is given with its conserved first and last residue. The D gene is left open where the match is weak. The size field is filled for only some rows; it gives once, few, many or a size class.

clone_size	v_call	d_call	j_call	cdr3_aa	cdr3_nt
.	TRBV5-1	.	TRBJ2-5	CASRRESGETQYF	TGCGCCAGCAGACGGGAAAGCGGAGAGACCCAGTACTTC
.	TRBV13	TRBD1	TRBJ2-7	CASSRDREDEQYF	TGTGCCAGCAGTCGGGACAGGGAGGACGAGCAGTACTTC
once	TRBV5-1	TRBD2	TRBJ2-7	CASRRGTSGSFSYEQYF	TGCGCCAGCAGAAGAGGGACTAGCGGGAGTTTCTCCTACGAGCAGTACTTC
.	TRBV5-6	.	TRBJ2-5	CASSLARQETQYF	TGTGCCAGCAGCTTGGCTAGGCAAGAGACCCAGTACTTC
few	TRBV7-9	TRBD1	TRBJ2-5	CASSPGGQGVRETQYF	TGTGCCAGCAGCCCCGGAGGACAGGGGGTTAGGGAGACCCAGTACTTC
.	TRBV7-9	.	TRBJ1-1	CASSATSGVRTEAFF	TGTGCCAGCAGCGCAACCTCAGGGGTGCGGACTGAAGCTTTCTTT
.	TRBV9	TRBD1	TRBJ2-2	CASSVPRDRANTGELFF	TGTGCCAGCAGCGTCCCCCGGGACAGGGCGAACACCGGGGAGCTGTTTTTT
.	TRBV4-2	.	TRBJ1-4	CASSSGDREEKLFF	TGTGCCAGCAGCTCGGGGGATCGGGAAGAAAAACTGTTTTTT
once	TRBV5-4	TRBD1	TRBJ2-2	CASSSGTGGFGELFF	TGTGCCAGCAGCTCCGGGACAGGGGGCTTCGGGGAGCTGTTTTTT
.	TRBV28	.	TRBJ2-5	CASRKGGQETQYF	TGTGCCAGCAGAAAGGGAGGCCAAGAGACCCAGTACTTC
once	TRBV7-4	.	TRBJ1-1	CASSLGGVPNTEAFF	TGTGCCAGCAGCTTAGGGGGGGTACCGAACACTGAAGCTTTCTTT
.	TRBV30	TRBD2	TRBJ2-5	CAWDQGAGEETQYF	TGTGCCTGGGACCAAGGAGCGGGGGAAGAGACCCAGTACTTC
.	TRBV6-4	TRBD1	TRBJ2-3	CASRAGTGEPTDTQYF	TGTGCCAGCAGAGCCGGGACAGGGGAACCCACAGATACGCAGTATTTT
.	TRBV28	.	TRBJ2-4	CASSPPLAKNIQYF	TGTGCCAGCAGTCCCCCCCTAGCCAAAAACATTCAGTACTTC
.	TRBV11-2	.	TRBJ2-1	CASSLDPRGNEQFF	TGTGCCAGCAGCTTAGATCCCAGGGGCAATGAGCAGTTCTTC
.	TRBV7-8	TRBD1	TRBJ1-2	CASSLLRTSTTGGYGYTF	TGTGCCAGCAGCTTATTGAGGACGTCCACGACAGGGGGCTATGGCTACACCTTC
.	TRBV3-1/TRBV3-2	.	TRBJ2-3	CASSQSQGTDTQYF	TGTGCCAGCAGCCAGAGTCAGGGCACAGATACGCAGTATTTT
.	TRBV18	TRBD2	TRBJ2-5	CASSPELAGQETQYF	TGTGCCAGCTCACCAGAACTAGCGGGACAAGAGACCCAGTACTTC
.	TRBV2	.	TRBJ1-2	CASMADSSNYGYTF	TGTGCCAGCATGGCGGACAGTTCTAACTATGGCTACACCTTC
.	TRBV7-9	.	TRBJ1-1	CASSFTRDTEAFF	TGTGCCAGCAGCTTTACCAGGGACACTGAAGCTTTCTTT
many	TRBV19	.	TRBJ2-5	CASRQTGQETQYF	TGTGCCAGTAGACAGACAGGTCAAGAGACCCAGTACTTC
.	TRBV5-1	TRBD1	TRBJ2-3	CASSSRTGGSTDTQYF	TGCGCCAGCAGCTCCAGGACAGGGGGAAGCACAGATACGCAGTATTTT
.	TRBV30	.	TRBJ2-5	CAWKRSETQYF	TGTGCCTGGAAGAGGTCAGAGACCCAGTACTTC
.	TRBV18	.	TRBJ1-1	CASSLETGMNTEAFF	TGTGCCAGCTCACTCGAGACAGGAATGAACACTGAAGCTTTCTTT
.	TRBV5-1	.	TRBJ1-2	CASSLEVQEGGYTF	TGCGCCAGCAGCTTGGAGGTGCAGGAAGGTGGCTACACCTTC
.	TRBV5-1	.	TRBJ1-3	CASSMGSQGQDTIYF	TGCGCCAGCAGTATGGGTAGTCAGGGTCAAGACACCATATATTTT
.	TRBV25-1	TRBD1	TRBJ2-7	CASSEVQGAPHEQYF	TGTGCCAGCAGTGAAGTCCAGGGGGCGCCCCACGAGCAGTACTTC
many	TRBV30	TRBD1	TRBJ1-5	CAWSRPDRDNQPQHF	TGTGCCTGGAGCCGCCCCGACAGGGATAATCAGCCCCAGCATTTT
.	TRBV30	.	TRBJ1-1	CAFYRVEAFF	TGTGCCTTCTACCGAGTCGAAGCTTTCTTT
once	TRBV23-1	TRBD1	TRBJ2-2	CASTPTGTGGNTGELFF	TGCGCCAGCACCCCCACTGGGACAGGGGGAAACACCGGGGAGCTGTTTTTT
.	TRBV5-6	.	TRBJ2-1	CASSLFESSYNEQFF	TGTGCCAGCAGCTTGTTCGAGAGCTCCTACAATGAGCAGTTCTTC
.	TRBV18	TRBD1	TRBJ2-5	CASSPMGPTGGETQYF	TGTGCCAGCTCACCCATGGGACCGACAGGGGGAGAGACCCAGTACTTC
few	TRBV11-1	TRBD2	TRBJ2-1	CASSFASGRYEQFF	TGTGCCAGCAGCTTTGCTAGCGGGAGATATGAGCAGTTCTTC
.	TRBV24-1	TRBD1	TRBJ2-1	CATSDVRPGQGYNEQFF	TGTGCCACCAGTGATGTGAGGCCGGGACAGGGTTACAATGAGCAGTTCTTC
.	TRBV9	.	TRBJ1-4	CASSAGGGLGEKLFF	TGTGCCAGCAGCGCCGGGGGGGGGCTGGGCGAAAAACTGTTTTTT
few	TRBV27	.	TRBJ1-6	CASSLKLSSYNSPLHF	TGTGCCAGCAGTTTAAAACTGAGCTCCTATAATTCACCCCTCCACTTT
.	TRBV30	.	TRBJ1-1	CAWSGRGVSTEAFF	TGTGCCTGGAGTGGTAGGGGTGTAAGCACTGAAGCTTTCTTT
.	TRBV6-6	.	TRBJ2-2	CASSSPSGELFF	TGTGCCAGCAGTTCCCCTAGCGGGGAGCTGTTTTTT
.	TRBV5-1	.	TRBJ2-3	CASSRQSTQGDTQYF	TGCGCCAGCAGCCGACAGTCTACCCAAGGAGATACGCAGTATTTT
.	TRBV19	.	TRBJ2-1	CASSIDRNNEQFF	TGTGCCAGTAGTATAGACAGGAACAATGAGCAGTTCTTC